Following are 20 T cell receptor beta chains from one sample sequenced in a study of regulatory T cells in long-lasting Graves disease. Time point noted: persistent/refractory GD, antithyroid drugs over 5 years with positive TRAb. RNA from PBMCs was the source of the TCR library. Through Arm-PCR of CDR3 regions and iRepertoire HTBI primers, TCR beta libraries were built. TCRdb ran MiXCR on the multiplex PCR reads and lists one entry per CDR3 protein. The table has hundreds of thousands of distinct CDR3 sequences, about 22% seen once; the top ten hold more than 6%. The sample consisted of peripheral blood mononuclear cells (PBMCs), taken when the disease was refractory, from a patient treated with antithyroid drugs. Receptors originate from a female donor with Graves disease.

A word on this clonotype: A read error may account for a junction end that differs from germline. This chain links TRBV9 with TRBJ2-5; TRBD2 aligns across 10 bases. The CDR3 loop spans 16 amino acids. Germline values: CDR1 SGDLS, CDR2 YYNGEE. The DNA for the CDR3 is TGTGCCAACAGCGTAGATGCAGCGGGAGGGTTTGAGACCCAGTACTTC. Its protein is CANSVDAAGGFETQYF. The whole variable domain, remainder taken from reference TRBV9 and TRBJ2-5, is DSGVTQTPKHLITATGQRVTLRCSPRSGDLSVYWYQQSLDQGLQFLIQYYNGEERAKGNILERFSAQQFPDLHSELNLSSLELGDSALYFCANSVDAAGGFETQYFGPGTRLLVL.

This clonotype was seen once. The chain is built from TRBV28 and TRBJ2-3, with D possibly TRBD2 on 7 matching bases. Germline assignment: CDR1 MDHEN and CDR2 SYDVKM. This CDR3 is 15 amino acids long. V lost 9 bases to trimming and J lost 5 bases, with 21 bases between them. The DNA of the CDR3 is TGTGCCAGTCTCCCTGGGGGGGGCCGGGGAGATACGCAGTATTTT. As protein: CASLPGGGRGDTQYF.

There are many counts of this clonotype. The CDR3 nucleotides read TGTGCCAGCAGCTTCGGGACGTATGAAGCTTTCTTT. Amino acid sequence: CASSFGTYEAFF. This chain uses TRBV11-2 with TRBJ1-1; TRBD1 might be the D (5 bases). Looked up from germline, CDR1 is SGHAT and CDR2 is FQNNGV. The V and J ends lost 3 bases and 7 bases respectively, with 9 bases between them. The CDR3 has 12 amino acids.

At least ten counts were recorded for this clonotype. The chain combines TRBV28 with TRBJ2-5, with D perhaps TRBD1 (5 bases). V was cut by 2 bases and J by 5 bases, with 9 bases left in between. Germline-derived CDR1 and CDR2 are MDHEN and SYDVKM. The CDR3 has 13 residues. The CDR3 protein is CASSLDSWETQYF. The CDR3 DNA reads as TGTGCCAGCAGTTTAGACAGCTGGGAGACCCAGTACTTC.

This clonotype has only a few counts. The chain employs TRBV9 and TRBJ1-1, with unresolved D. The V and J ends lost 0 bases and 4 bases respectively, with 7 bases between them. The V gene's germline CDR1 is SGDLS and CDR2 YYNGEE. The CDR3 is 13 residues long. The CDR3 nucleotides read TGTGCCAGCAGCGTAGAGGGCATCACTGAAGCTTTCTTT. Translated, it gives CASSVEGITEAFF. Complete variable domain (other parts from reference TRBV9 and TRBJ1-1): DSGVTQTPKHLITATGQRVTLRCSPRSGDLSVYWYQQSLDQGLQFLIQYYNGEERAKGNILERFSAQQFPDLHSELNLSSLELGDSALYFCASSVEGITEAFFGQGTRLTVV.

This rearrangement joins TRBV20-1 to TRBJ2-3; 9 bases agree with TRBD2. Unmatched junction bases numbered 7, after V lost 0 bases and J lost 6 bases. The CDR3 runs to 15 residues. CDR1 is DFQATT, CDR2 SNEGSKA, per germline (reference sequence). Here the CDR3 DNA reads TGCAGTGCTAGAGATGGCGGGGGGGCCCTGGATACGCAGTATTTT. Translated, it gives CSARDGGGALDTQYF.

This clonotype was seen a handful of times. The CDR3 region is CASSPVRNHYEQYF. In DNA form, the CDR3 reads TGTGCCAGTAGTCCCGTCAGGAACCATTACGAGCAGTACTTC. The chain recombines TRBV19 with TRBJ2-7; D not certain. With 5 bases removed from V and 4 bases from J, the gap between germline ends came to 15 bases. Germline CDR1 and CDR2: LNHDA and SQIVND (reference sequence). The CDR3 consists of 14 residues.

This clonotype was seen repeatedly, ten times or more. The chain links TRBV12-3 or TRBV12-4 to TRBJ1-2; no clear D. With 5 bases removed from V and 5 bases from J, the gap between germline ends came to 15 bases. CDR3 length: 14 amino acids. The CDR3 sequence is CASSPSSEGYGYTF. The DNA for the CDR3 is TGTGCCAGCAGTCCTTCAAGTGAAGGGTATGGCTACACCTTC.

This clonotype appeared many times. V gene TRBV28 combines with J gene TRBJ1-1; D is perhaps TRBD1 (5 bases). The V end was cut by 6 bases, the J end by 3 bases, with 17 bases between. The CDR3 loop spans 15 amino acids. Germline V gene data show CDR1 as MDHEN and CDR2 as SYDVKM. CDR3 DNA sequence: TGTGCCAGCAGCTCCGGGGGGGGGTTAGACACTGAAGCTTTCTTT. Amino acid sequence: CASSSGGGLDTEAFF.

This chain connects TRBV20-1 to TRBJ2-7, with TRBD2 as a possible D gene (6 bases). The CDR3 sequence is 15 residues long. Per germline, CDR1 DFQATT and CDR2 SNEGSKA (reference sequence). Between the trimmed V and J ends, which lost 5 bases and 1 base, there was a span of 18 bases. DNA of the CDR3: TGCAGTGCTCTTTCACCAGCGGGCACTTCCTACGAGCAGTACTTC. Encoded protein: CSALSPAGTSYEQYF.

This clonotype was counted only a few times. The chain employs TRBV3-1 and TRBJ1-5; D gene unclear. From germline, CDR1 is LGHDT and CDR2 YNNKEL (reference sequence). Between the trimmed V and J ends, which lost 1 base and 7 bases, there was a span of 8 bases. This CDR3 spans 13 amino acids. CDR3 in DNA: TGTGCCAGCAGCCAAGGCAGGCAGCAGCCCCAGCATTTT. This gives the protein CASSQGRQQPQHF.

There are a few counts of this clonotype. The rearrangement links TRBV10-3 to TRBJ2-7; D may be TRBD2 (5 bases). CDR1 ENHRY and CDR2 SYGVKD come from the germline V gene. V was trimmed by 7 bases and J by 3 bases, leaving 16 bases between them. The CDR3 consists of 14 residues. The CDR3 coding sequence is TGTGCCATCAATAGCGTGGGCCAGCTCTACGAGCAGTACTTC. It specifies CAINSVGQLYEQYF.

This clonotype was found a few times. The chain carries TRBV5-4 and TRBJ2-2, with D possibly matching TRBD2 (6 bases). With 4 bases removed from V and 1 base from J, the gap between germline ends came to 14 bases. The length of the CDR3 is 16 residues. The V gene's germline CDR1 is SGHNT and CDR2 YYREEE (reference sequence). The CDR3: CASSVVGGGNTGELFF. The CDR3 DNA sequence: TGTGCCAGCAGCGTGGTCGGGGGAGGGAACACCGGGGAGCTGTTTTTT.

Worth noting for this clonotype: It is likely a read error, because the conserved phenylalanine at the end of the CDR3 is missing. The DNA of the CDR3 is TGTGCCAGCAGCGTAGTAGGGGGACCGTGGACTGAAGCTTTCCTT. Encoded protein: CASSVVGGPWTEAFL. The chain employs TRBV9 and TRBJ1-1; maybe TRBD1 (6 bases). This CDR3 has 15 residues. Between the trimmed V and J ends, which lost 0 bases and 5 bases, there was a span of 14 bases. Germline CDR1 SGDLS, CDR2 YYNGEE.

The chain is built from TRBV28 and TRBJ2-1, with 9 nucleotides matching TRBD1. J lost 0 bases, V lost 5 bases, and 5 bases had no gene match. The CDR3 has 16 amino acids. Germline CDR1 reads MDHEN; CDR2 reads SYDVKM. The CDR3 region is CASSIGQGSSYNEQFF. The CDR3 DNA reads TGTGCCAGCAGTATCGGACAGGGGAGCTCCTACAATGAGCAGTTCTTC. Variable domain in full (rest from reference TRBV28 and TRBJ2-1): DVKVTQSSRYLVKRTGEKVFLECVQDMDHENMFWYRQDPGLGLRLIYFSYDVKMKEKGDIPEGYSVSREKKERFSLILESASTNQTSMYLCASSIGQGSSYNEQFFGPGTRLTVL.

The V gene is TRBV2, the J gene TRBJ2-1; 7 nucleotides match TRBD1. The CDR3 length is 15 residues. Germline-derived CDR1 and CDR2 are SNHLY and FYNNEI. The junction had 6 bases not matched to a gene; V was cut back by 6 bases and J by 1 base. The CDR3 reads CASSPGQFSYNEQFF. The DNA for the CDR3 is TGTGCCAGCAGCCCGGGACAGTTTTCCTACAATGAGCAGTTCTTC.

A word on this clonotype: This sequence may be a read error, since a much larger clone differs from it by one base. The V and J genes are TRBV6-2 or TRBV6-3 and TRBJ1-2, with unresolved D. The CDR3 has 15 residues. Germline loops: CDR1 MNHEY, CDR2 SVGEGT. DNA of the CDR3: TGTACCAGCAGTTACGGCGTCACCCCGAACTATGGCTACACCTTC. Protein sequence: CTSSYGVTPNYGYTF.

The chain carries TRBV10-3 and TRBJ1-1; no clear D gene. Germline CDR1 ENHRY, CDR2 SYGVKD. The V and J ends lost 0 bases and 1 base respectively, with 18 bases between them. This CDR3 contains 18 residues. The CDR3 loop is CAISESRSFFGTNTEAFF. The CDR3 nucleotides are TGTGCCATCAGTGAGTCGAGGTCTTTCTTTGGAACGAACACTGAAGCTTTCTTT.

The table lists this clonotype with many counts. The genes are TRBV12-3 or TRBV12-4 and TRBJ2-2; 8 bases line up with TRBD2. The CDR3 is 17 residues long. The trim removed 3 bases at V and 6 bases at J, leaving 12 bases unmatched. CDR3 coding DNA: TGTGCCAGCAGTTTTATGATGCTAGCGGGTGACCCCGGGGAGCTGTTTTTT. Translation: CASSFMMLAGDPGELFF.

Notes on this clonotype: One end of the junction is discordant with germline, which a read error may explain. The rearrangement uses TRBV10-3 and TRBJ2-7; D could derive from TRBD1 or TRBD2 (6 bases each). The length of the CDR3 is 11 residues. The germline V gene encodes CDR1 ENHRY and CDR2 SYGVKD. The CDR3: CATEGGYEQCF. The DNA of the CDR3 is TGTGCCACCGAGGGGGGATACGAGCAGTGCTTC.